Below, 8 T cell receptor beta chains from the same sample are listed, as sequenced in a study of blood T cell repertoires in COVID-19. Repertoires were generated with immunoSEQ multiplex PCR, while TCRdb's copy carries only in-frame clones and drops some. The sample has about 280,000 clones; 90% are singletons. The sequencing sample was made of PBMCs or T cells enriched from blood (not recorded which). Receptor source: a woman in her twenties or thirties with acute COVID-19.

The V gene is TRBV5-4, the J gene TRBJ2-1; 9 bases are shared with TRBD2. CDR3 length: 18 residues. Germline V lookup: CDR1 SGHNT, CDR2 YYREEE (reference sequence). V trimming: 3 bases; J trimming: 6 bases; junction bases outside the gene matches: 16. The CDR3 bases are TGTGCCAGCAGCTCGTTAGCGGGAGTCTTAGAGTGGGGCAATGAGCAGTTCTTC. It specifies CASSSLAGVLEWGNEQFF.

The chain links TRBV14 to TRBJ2-1, with TRBD2 as a possible D gene (6 bases). The CDR3 is 15 amino acids. CDR1 SGHDN and CDR2 FVKESK come from the germline V gene. Deletions cut 2 bases from V and 5 bases from J, with 13 bases between. The CDR3 here is CASSQLEGFHNEQFF. CDR3 nucleotide sequence: TGTGCCAGCAGCCAACTGGAGGGGTTCCACAATGAGCAGTTCTTC. Looking up the rest from reference TRBV14 and TRBJ2-1 gives the full variable domain: EAGVTQFPSHSVIEKGQTVTLRCDPISGHDNLYWYRRVMGKEIKFLLHFVKESKQDESGMPNNRFLAERTGGTYSTLKVQPAELEDSGVYFCASSQLEGFHNEQFFGPGTRLTVL.

V and J are TRBV19 and TRBJ2-1; no firm D call. Germline V gives CDR1 LNHDA, CDR2 SQIVND (reference sequence). Trimming removed 6 bases at V and 0 bases at J, with 6 bases between. The CDR3 extends over 13 amino acids. CDR3 DNA: TGTGCCAGTAGCGCGAGCTCCTACAATGAGCAGTTCTTC. Translating it yields CASSASSYNEQFF.

V and J are TRBV28 and TRBJ2-7; D not resolved. Trimming left V 6 bases short and J 3 bases short, with 15 bases between. Germline CDR1 MDHEN, CDR2 SYDVKM. CDR3 length: 14 residues. CDR3 in amino acids: CASSTPFGVYEQYF. As DNA, the CDR3 is TGTGCCAGCAGCACCCCTTTCGGAGTCTACGAGCAGTACTTC.

In DNA, the CDR3 is TGTGCCAGCAGCCTTCAGGGTGGATTCACAGATACGCAGTATTTT. Protein sequence: CASSLQGGFTDTQYF. V and J are TRBV7-9 and TRBJ2-3; tentative D call: TRBD1 (5 bases). This CDR3 region has 15 residues. Germline CDR1 reads SEHNR; CDR2 reads FQNEAQ (reference sequence). Trimming stripped 5 bases from V and 2 bases from J, with 14 bases between.

V usage is TRBV19 and J usage is TRBJ1-4; 8 bases line up with TRBD1. The CDR3 covers 15 residues. With 5 bases clipped from V and 4 bases from J, the junction kept 6 bases outside the gene matches. CDR1 is LNHDA and CDR2 is SQIVND in the germline V gene (reference sequence). The CDR3 DNA reads as TGTGCCAGTAGTTTCGGACAGGGTGGTAATGAAAAACTGTTTTTT. This codes for CASSFGQGGNEKLFF. The full variable domain, with the rest looked up from reference TRBV19 and TRBJ1-4, is DGGITQSPKYLFRKEGQNVTLSCEQNLNHDAMYWYRQDPGQGLRLIYYSQIVNDFQKGDIAEGYSVSREKKESFPLTVTSAQKNPTAFYLCASSFGQGGNEKLFFGSGTQLSVL.

The CDR3 nucleotides read TGTGCCAGTAGGCACAGGGGCCATGAGCAGTTCTTC. Translation: CASRHRGHEQFF. V and J are TRBV19 and TRBJ2-1, with TRBD1 matching 7 bases. The J segment lost 8 bases and the V segment lost 6 bases, leaving 4 bases of the junction unmatched. CDR1 is LNHDA and CDR2 is SQIVND in the germline V gene (reference sequence). The CDR3 runs to 12 residues.

V usage is TRBV4-1 and J usage is TRBJ2-3; 10 nucleotides match TRBD2. V shed 5 bases and J 0 bases; nucleotides not matched to a gene: 5. The CDR3 contains 16 residues. Germline V CDR1 and CDR2: MGHRA, YSYEKL. CDR3 loop: CASSLNSGGSTDTQYF. CDR3 sequence (DNA): TGCGCCAGCAGCTTAAATAGCGGGGGGAGCACAGATACGCAGTATTTT.